One and the same sample provided the 21 T cell receptor beta chains below, sequenced in a study of T cell responses to AZD1222 COVID-19 vaccine. Assay used: immunoSEQ multiplex PCR; TCRdb lists only in-frame clones, some missing. Of 150,000 or so clones detected, roughly 89% appear once; the ten largest clones hold roughly 4.6%. The sequences come from peripheral blood, collected on day 0 of AZD1222 vaccination. The receptors here all came from an adult in good health.

The genes are TRBV4-3 and TRBJ2-1; tentatively, D is TRBD2 (5 bases). The CDR3 spans 15 residues. Per germline, CDR1 LGHNA and CDR2 YSLEER. Trimming removed 1 base from V and 2 bases from J, with 9 bases in between. The CDR3 spells CASSQGRIAYNEQFF. The CDR3 DNA follows: TGCGCCAGCAGCCAAGGGAGGATAGCCTACAATGAGCAGTTCTTC.

The rearrangement uses TRBV4-2 and TRBJ2-3; D call uncertain. V dropped 6 bases and J dropped 6 bases, with 10 bases sitting between them. This CDR3 is 12 amino acids long. From germline, CDR1 is LGHNA and CDR2 YNFKEQ. CDR3 sequence reads: CASRDNGDTQYF. As DNA, the CDR3 is TGTGCCAGCAGAGACAATGGGGATACGCAGTATTTT.

The chain carries TRBV6-6 and TRBJ2-5; either TRBD1 or TRBD2 may fit D (5 bases each). Deletions cut 4 bases from V and 5 bases from J, with 17 bases between. CDR3 length: 15 residues. Germline V gene sequence: CDR1 MNHNY, CDR2 SVGAGI (reference sequence). The DNA of the CDR3 is TGTGCCAGCAGTTCGTACGGGACCCGTGGGGAGACCCAGTACTTC. Protein: CASSSYGTRGETQYF.

V is TRBV6-2 or TRBV6-3 and J is TRBJ2-1, with D possibly being TRBD1 (5 bases). V was trimmed by 6 bases and J by 4 bases, leaving 13 bases between them. Germline V gene sequence: CDR1 MNHEY, CDR2 SVGEGT. This CDR3 comprises 14 residues. CDR3 loop: CASSQGALYNEQFF. The CDR3 DNA is TGTGCCAGCAGCCAAGGGGCCCTATACAATGAGCAGTTCTTC.

The chain employs TRBV6-5 and TRBJ1-5; D remains ambiguous. In germline, CDR1 is MNHEY, CDR2 SVGAGI. This CDR3 is built from 15 residues. V was cut by 0 bases and J by 6 bases, with 12 bases left in between. The CDR3 here is CASSYSGGSRQPQHF. The CDR3 nucleotides are TGTGCCAGCAGTTACTCCGGAGGGAGTCGTCAGCCCCAGCATTTT.

This chain links TRBV24-1 with TRBJ2-1, with no clear D. Germline CDR1 KGHDR, CDR2 SFDVKD. V was cut by 9 bases and J by 10 bases, with 12 bases left in between. The CDR3 is 11 amino acids. The CDR3 protein is CATGDVGEQFF. CDR3 in DNA: TGTGCCACCGGAGACGTTGGGGAGCAGTTCTTC.

The V call is TRBV11-2, the J call TRBJ2-1; 10 positions match TRBD2. Germline V gene sequence: CDR1 SGHAT, CDR2 FQNNGV. The ends lost 4 bases at V and 4 bases at J; junction bases unmatched: 7. This CDR3 contains 16 residues. The CDR3 sequence: CASSWSLAGAYNEQFF. The CDR3 DNA follows: TGTGCCAGCAGCTGGAGCCTAGCGGGAGCTTACAATGAGCAGTTCTTC.

This rearrangement joins TRBV28 to TRBJ1-2; perhaps TRBD1 as D (5 bases). The CDR3 consists of 13 residues. V was pared by 2 bases and J by 8 bases, with 12 bases between. Germline V gene sequence: CDR1 MDHEN, CDR2 SYDVKM. In nucleotides, the CDR3 is TGTGCCAGCAGTTTACCAATCGACAGAGGCTACACCTTC. Protein sequence: CASSLPIDRGYTF.

On this clone itself: Distinct nucleotide sequences in the sample also encode this CDR3. This rearrangement joins TRBV4-3 to TRBJ1-4; D is uncertain. Trimming took off 4 bases at V and 0 bases at J, with 9 bases between the two ends. The length of the CDR3 is 15 residues. Germline V gives CDR1 LGHNA, CDR2 YSLEER. DNA of the CDR3: TGCGCCAGCAGCCTCGACGGTGCAACTAATGAAAAACTGTTTTTT. It codes for CASSLDGATNEKLFF.

The chain is built from TRBV6-5 and TRBJ2-7; D tentatively fits TRBD1 or TRBD2 (5 bases each). This CDR3 contains 12 residues. V was clipped by 6 bases and J by 3 bases, with 9 bases between them. Germline CDR1 reads MNHEY; CDR2 reads SVGAGI. The CDR3 region has the DNA TGTGCCAGCAGCGGGGACCTCTACGAGCAGTACTTC. Translation gives CASSGDLYEQYF.

V usage is TRBV30 and J usage is TRBJ2-1, with 10 bases that match TRBD2. Trimming took 8 bases from V and 7 from J; bases not matched to a gene: 11. Germline CDR1 GTSNPN, CDR2 SVGIG (reference sequence). This CDR3 region has 14 residues. CDR3 nucleotides: TGTGCCGGTGGTCCCCCTAGCGGGAGAAATGAGCAGTTCTTC. Encoded protein: CAGGPPSGRNEQFF.

The chain is built from TRBV28 and TRBJ1-5, with a weak D call TRBD1 (5 bases). The CDR3 covers 15 residues. From germline, CDR1 is MDHEN and CDR2 SYDVKM. Trimming removed 6 bases from V and 1 base from J, with 13 bases in between. CDR3 coding DNA: TGTGCCAGCAGGCCCATGGAGGGGAGCAATCAGCCCCAGCATTTT. It specifies CASRPMEGSNQPQHF.

This sequence joins TRBV9 and TRBJ2-1; possibly TRBD2 for D (6 bases). Looked up from germline, CDR1 is SGDLS and CDR2 is YYNGEE. The CDR3 is 17 residues long. The ends were cut back, 0 bases at V and 0 bases at J, with 13 bases in the middle. The chain's CDR3 is CASSVDLARSSYNEQFF. CDR3 DNA: TGTGCCAGCAGCGTAGACCTAGCGCGAAGCTCCTACAATGAGCAGTTCTTC.

The rearrangement uses TRBV30 and TRBJ2-7, with 8 bases identical to TRBD1. This CDR3 comprises 14 residues. Germline V CDR1 and CDR2: GTSNPN, SVGIG (reference sequence). The V and J ends lost 1 base and 7 bases, in that order; junction bases with no gene match: 9. CDR3 DNA: TGTGCCTGGAGTGATGGACAGGGAAATAGGGAGCAGTACTTC. Protein: CAWSDGQGNREQYF.

The V and J genes are TRBV27 and TRBJ1-1, with a tentative D call TRBD1 (5 bases). The CDR3 is 14 residues long. The V end was cut by 1 base, the J end by 5 bases, with 11 bases between. The germline CDR1 and CDR2 sequences are MNHEY and SMNVEV (reference sequence). The CDR3 sequence: CASSLWGEDTEAFF. The CDR3 bases are TGTGCCAGCAGTTTATGGGGGGAGGATACTGAAGCTTTCTTT.

V and J are TRBV7-2 and TRBJ2-3; D is unresolved. The germline gives CDR1 SGHTA, CDR2 FQGNSA. V was trimmed by 5 bases and J by 7 bases, leaving 7 bases between them. The CDR3 extends over 11 amino acids. CDR3 amino acids: CASSLLNTQYF. CDR3 sequence (DNA): TGTGCCAGCAGCCTCTTAAATACGCAGTATTTT.

This chain connects TRBV7-2 to TRBJ1-3; perhaps TRBD1 as D (5 bases). The CDR3 is 13 residues long. Germline assignment: CDR1 SGHTA and CDR2 FQGNSA. V lost 3 bases to trimming and J lost 8 bases, with 11 bases between them. The DNA for the CDR3 is TGTGCCAGCAGCTTGAGCAGGGAGGACACCATATATTTT. Translation gives CASSLSREDTIYF.

The rearrangement joins TRBV6-5 to TRBJ1-5; the D is unclear. This CDR3 region has 12 residues. V was shortened by 8 bases and J by 5 bases, with 10 bases between the two germline ends. CDR1 and CDR2 from the germline V gene are MNHEY and SVGAGI. CDR3 DNA sequence: TGTGCCAGCGCCCGACCGTATCAGCCCCAGCATTTT. Protein: CASARPYQPQHF.

The rearrangement uses TRBV4-1 and TRBJ2-7; D is uncertain. The CDR3 totals 16 residues. The V gene's germline CDR1 is MGHRA and CDR2 YSYEKL. V was trimmed by 0 bases and J by 0 bases, leaving 12 bases between them. Written as DNA, the CDR3 is TGCGCCAGCAGCCAAGACTCGGTTAAAAGCTCCTACGAGCAGTACTTC. This sequence encodes CASSQDSVKSSYEQYF.

This clone was detected only once. CDR3 region: CATSDTDRDEQYF. In DNA form, the CDR3 reads TGTGCCACCAGTGATACCGACAGGGACGAGCAGTACTTC. The genes are TRBV24-1 and TRBJ2-7, with 7 bases that match TRBD1. This CDR3 has 13 residues. Looked up from germline, CDR1 is KGHDR and CDR2 is SFDVKD. With 3 bases clipped from V and 5 bases from J, the junction kept 3 bases outside the gene matches.

The rearrangement uses TRBV24-1 and TRBJ2-5; D not resolved. CDR1 KGHDR and CDR2 SFDVKD come from the germline V gene. Trimming removed 4 bases at V and 4 bases at J, with 6 bases between. This CDR3 spans 12 amino acids. The DNA for the CDR3 is TGTGCCACCAGTGACCTGGGAGAGACCCAGTACTTC. Translated: CATSDLGETQYF.